This T cell receptor (beta chain) was found in a study of CD8 T cells in Susac syndrome. Study results and limitations: The TCR sequencing and HLA analysis in the study involved a relatively small number of individuals, as the study acknowledged.

The authors reverse transcribed roughly 0.5 to 1 ug RNA with random hexamers. Amplification of TCR beta CDR3 by immunoSEQ multiplex PCR spanned 54 Vbeta and 13 Jbeta. TCRdb independently ran MiXCR on the immunoSEQ multiplex PCR reads; one entry per CDR3 protein. The table lists 95,000 to 150,000 distinct CDR3 sequences, about 92% of them singletons. A note on this clonotype: Antigen: not known.

V shed 7 bases and J shed 6 bases, with 16 bases lying between them. Germline CDR1 is SNHLY and CDR2 is FYNNEI. The CDR3 consists of 14 residues. Sequencing of TCR beta was performed on blood CD8+ T cells and on blood CD4+ T cells. Both CD4+ and CD8+ T cells were negatively isolated, and TEMRA cells underwent FACS enrichment. This receptor was obtained from a human donor with multiple sclerosis. The sequenced sample was CD8+ T cells from PBMCs. V is TRBV2 and J is TRBJ2-1; D is ambiguous. This chain's CDR3 is CASTRALLSNEQFF. In nucleotides, the CDR3 is TGTGCCAGCACCCGGGCCTTGCTATCCAATGAGCAGTTCTTC.